Described below is a single T cell receptor beta chain sequence and its context. Original processing notes: Reference gene primer amplification yielded estimated nucleated cell counts. TCRdb keeps only in-frame clones here, not all; method: immunoSEQ multiplex PCR. V and J calls and clone size are as listed in that table; D and trimming were resolved from the DNA. The data contain under 140,000 clones, 60% to 80% of them seen just once; the ten biggest clones take up 16%. Germline V gene lookup returns CDR1 MNHEY and CDR2 SVGEGT. The V gene lost 1 base and the J gene lost 5 bases, with 8 bases spanning the gap. The CDR3 sequence is 13 residues long. This specimen comes from a study of blood T cell repertoires in COVID-19. About the research overall: COVID-19 samples, acute and convalescent, were from the United States, Italy and Spain. PBMCs, B-cell-depleted T cells, or T cells were the source of the cDNA or gDNA that made up the material.

The specimen sequenced was peripheral blood. This chain links TRBV6-2 or TRBV6-3 with TRBJ2-5; D gene ambiguous. The sequence came from a woman of 80 years or more with active or convalescent COVID-19. DNA for the CDR3: TGTGCCAGCAGTTACTTTTCTTTGGAGACCCAGTACTTC. Its protein is CASSYFSLETQYF.